The 24 T cell receptor beta chains listed next were all sequenced from one sample in a study of blood T cell repertoires in COVID-19. The repertoire was sequenced with immunoSEQ multiplex PCR; TCRdb's copy has only in-frame clones and lacks some. The sample has some 120,000 clones, roughly 90% seen once. Sequencing used peripheral blood. These receptors originate from a man aged 50-60 years with active COVID-19.

The V call is TRBV12-5, the J call TRBJ1-2; 7 bases map to TRBD1. CDR3 size: 14 residues. Trimming took 3 bases from V and 10 from J; bases not matched to a gene: 11. CDR1 LGHNT and CDR2 FRNRAP come from the germline V gene. Here the CDR3 reads CASGFHLQTGSYTF. The CDR3 nucleotides read TGTGCTAGTGGTTTCCACCTCCAGACAGGGTCCTACACCTTC.

J is TRBJ2-6 and V is TRBV5-1, with 9 positions matching TRBD1. Unmatched junction bases numbered 6, after V lost 4 bases and J lost 1 base. There are 17 residues in the CDR3. Germline V gene lookup returns CDR1 SGHRS and CDR2 YFSETQ. The CDR3 DNA is TGCGCCAGCAGCCAACGGACAGGGGCTTCTGGGGCCAACGTCCTGACTTTC. Encoded protein: CASSQRTGASGANVLTF.

The chain uses TRBV6-5 and TRBJ2-7, with a tentative D call TRBD2 (6 bases). In germline, CDR1 is MNHEY, CDR2 SVGAGI. The CDR3 loop spans 12 amino acids. Trimming pared 6 bases from V and 2 bases from J, leaving 8 bases between. CDR3 sequence reads: CASRGGAYEQYV. The CDR3 DNA reads TGTGCCAGCAGAGGAGGGGCCTACGAGCAGTACGTC.

The chain recombines TRBV5-1 with TRBJ2-3, with 11 bases that match TRBD1. In germline, CDR1 is SGHRS, CDR2 YFSETQ. CDR3 length: 15 residues. The V segment lost 5 bases and the J segment 5 bases; nucleotides outside the gene matches: 7. The CDR3 is CASSLGTGGVDTQYF. The CDR3 DNA reads TGCGCCAGCAGTCTCGGGACAGGGGGAGTAGATACGCAGTATTTT. Full variable domain (rest looked up from reference TRBV5-1 and TRBJ2-3): KAGVTQTPRYLIKTRGQQVTLSCSPISGHRSVSWYQQTPGQGLQFLFEYFSETQRNKGNFPGRFSGRQFSNSRSEMNVSTLELGDSALYLCASSLGTGGVDTQYFGPGTRLTVL.

The rearrangement links TRBV7-2 to TRBJ2-2, with D possibly TRBD1 on 6 matching bases. Germline CDR1 is SGHTA and CDR2 is FQGNSA. The V end was cut by 4 bases, the J end by 8 bases, with 17 bases between. This CDR3 has 15 amino acids. CDR3 sequence (DNA): TGTGCCAGCAGCTATGGGACAATTTCTAGGGGGGAGCTGTTTTTT. Translation: CASSYGTISRGELFF.

The chain combines TRBV7-9 with TRBJ1-2, with TRBD1 matching 12 bases. The CDR3 is made up of 15 amino acids. J gave up 5 bases and V 4 bases, and 5 bases lay outside the gene matches. Per the germline V gene, CDR1 is SEHNR and CDR2 is FQNEAQ (reference sequence). CDR3 sequence reads: CASSSMGQGAYGYTF. In DNA form, the CDR3 reads TGTGCCAGCAGCTCAATGGGACAGGGGGCTTATGGCTACACCTTC. The full variable domain, with the rest looked up from reference TRBV7-9 and TRBJ1-2, is DTGVSQNPRHKITKRGQNVTFRCDPISEHNRLYWYRQTLGQGPEFLTYFQNEAQLEKSRLLSDRFSAERPKGSFSTLEIQRTEQGDSAMYLCASSSMGQGAYGYTFGSGTRLTVV.

This CDR3 is CASSALQGSRTGELFF. The CDR3 DNA follows: TGTGCCAGCAGCGCCTTACAGGGTTCACGGACCGGGGAGCTGTTTTTT. This sequence joins TRBV9 and TRBJ2-2; tentatively, D is TRBD1 (6 bases). Germline V lookup: CDR1 SGDLS, CDR2 YYNGEE. The CDR3 covers 16 residues. V was cut by 3 bases and J by 5 bases, with 17 bases left in between.

The chain couples TRBV3-1 (or the pseudogene TRBV3-2) to TRBJ1-2, with TRBD1 identical over 9 bases. V lost 1 base, J lost 0 bases, and 9 bases stayed unmatched. The CDR3 is 18 residues long. From germline, CDR1 is LGHDT and CDR2 YNNKEL (reference sequence). CDR3 protein: CASSQGSIRTGANYGYTF. The DNA of the CDR3 is TGTGCCAGCAGCCAAGGGTCGATCCGGACAGGGGCTAACTATGGCTACACCTTC.

This clone showed up just once. The chain is built from TRBV27 and TRBJ2-2; unclear D gene. The CDR3 consists of 16 residues. V was cut by 2 bases and J by 3 bases, with 13 bases left in between. Germline CDR1 MNHEY, CDR2 SMNVEV (reference sequence). CDR3 sequence (DNA): TGTGCCAGCAGTTTAAAAGCTTTGGGCTACACCGGGGAGCTGTTTTTT. It translates to CASSLKALGYTGELFF.

J is TRBJ1-1 and V is TRBV11-3; perhaps TRBD1 as D (5 bases). V was shortened by 3 bases and J by 10 bases, with 12 bases between the two germline ends. Germline V gives CDR1 SGHNT, CDR2 YENEEA. The CDR3 contains 12 residues. The CDR3, as DNA: TGTGCCAGCAGCTTCGGCGGGGGGGGAGCTTTCTTT. Translated: CASSFGGGGAFF.

This clone appeared a single time. The chain couples TRBV7-2 to TRBJ2-1; D perhaps matches TRBD1 (6 bases). Germline V CDR1 and CDR2: SGHTA, FQGNSA. The CDR3 contains 17 residues. Trimming removed 3 bases from V and 9 bases from J, with 24 bases in between. The CDR3 DNA is TGTGCCAGCAGCTTCTCGGTCCTCGGGGCTTCACAGGGTGAGCAGTTCTTC. It encodes CASSFSVLGASQGEQFF.

The chain's CDR3 is CASSPDRPGLAFNTGELFF. The CDR3 DNA reads TGTGCCAGCAGTCCTGATCGTCCGGGACTAGCGTTTAACACCGGGGAGCTGTTTTTT. This chain joins TRBV2 and TRBJ2-2; 10 nucleotides align to TRBD2. The V gene's germline CDR1 is SNHLY and CDR2 FYNNEI. The V gene end was trimmed by 5 bases and the J gene end by 2 bases; junction bases not matched to a gene: 14. This CDR3 region has 19 residues.

The chain recombines TRBV9 with TRBJ1-6, with 7 nucleotides matching TRBD1. This CDR3 region has 14 residues. After removal of 5 bases from V and 10 bases from J, the junction contained 9 bases not matched to a gene. The germline V gene has CDR1 SGDLS and CDR2 YYNGEE. CDR3 bases: TGTGCCAGCAGTGAAAACGACAGGGAATCACCCCTCCACTTT. It yields the protein CASSENDRESPLHF. Full variable domain (outside the CDR3, taken from reference TRBV9 and TRBJ1-6): DSGVTQTPKHLITATGQRVTLRCSPRSGDLSVYWYQQSLDQGLQFLIQYYNGEERAKGNILERFSAQQFPDLHSELNLSSLELGDSALYFCASSENDRESPLHFGNGTRLTVT.

The chain couples TRBV24-1 to TRBJ2-1; TRBD1 matches at 9 bases. The CDR3 is 15 residues long. Losses at the gene ends were 9 bases for V and 4 bases for J; bases not matched to a gene: 9. Germline values: CDR1 KGHDR, CDR2 SFDVKD. DNA of the CDR3: TGTGCCACCGCCGTAGGGACAGGGATATACAATGAGCAGTTCTTC. It specifies CATAVGTGIYNEQFF.

The chain is built from TRBV6-1 and TRBJ2-5; no clear D gene. Germline V gives CDR1 MNHNS, CDR2 SASEGT. The V gene lost 2 bases and the J gene lost 1 base, with 8 bases spanning the gap. The CDR3 contains 14 residues. For the CDR3, the DNA is TGTGCCAGCAGTGAACAGGAACCCCAAGAGACCCAGTACTTC. Its protein product is CASSEQEPQETQYF.

The chain recombines TRBV5-4 with TRBJ2-5, with TRBD1 identical over 9 bases. The germline V gene has CDR1 SGHNT and CDR2 YYREEE (reference sequence). The CDR3 has 15 amino acids. V gave up 0 bases and J gave up 7 bases; unmatched junction bases: 7. The DNA for the CDR3 is TGTGCCAGCAGCTTGGCTGCGGACAGGGGAAGGACCCAGTACTTC. Amino acids: CASSLAADRGRTQYF.

The gene calls are TRBV5-8 and TRBJ2-5; 7 bases align to TRBD1. Trimming removed 3 bases from V and 4 bases from J; junction bases left unmatched: 6. CDR1 SGHTS and CDR2 YDEGEE come from the germline V gene. This CDR3 is 14 amino acids long. CDR3 sequence: CASSYGTEGETQYF. The DNA for the CDR3 is TGTGCCAGCAGCTATGGGACAGAGGGAGAGACCCAGTACTTC.

The chain couples TRBV10-3 to TRBJ2-5, with D hard to call. Trimming took off 3 bases at V and 0 bases at J, with 8 bases between the two ends. Germline-derived CDR1 and CDR2 are ENHRY and SYGVKD. The CDR3 contains 14 residues. DNA of the CDR3: TGTGCCATCAGTGATCGCAGGTACCAAGAGACCCAGTACTTC. Amino acid sequence: CAISDRRYQETQYF.

The genes are TRBV7-3 and TRBJ2-2; 9 positions match TRBD1. J gave up 1 base and V 5 bases, and 8 bases lay outside the gene matches. This CDR3 contains 17 residues. Germline values: CDR1 SGHTA, CDR2 FQGTGA. DNA of the CDR3: TGTGCCAGCAGCGTTGACAGGGGGTTAGGGAACACCGGGGAGCTGTTTTTT. Translation: CASSVDRGLGNTGELFF.

The rearrangement links TRBV11-2 to TRBJ2-7; D is possibly TRBD1 (5 bases). The CDR3 runs to 13 residues. Germline CDR1 reads SGHAT; CDR2 reads FQNNGV. Trimming removed 2 bases from V and 3 bases from J, with 8 bases in between. The CDR3 sequence is CASSLTTDYEQYF. In nucleotides, the CDR3 is TGTGCCAGCAGCTTAACGACAGACTACGAGCAGTACTTC.

The chain uses TRBV11-2 and TRBJ1-1; D is unclear. The CDR3 is made up of 17 amino acids. The V end was cut by 4 bases, the J end by 6 bases, with 24 bases between. CDR1 is SGHAT and CDR2 is FQNNGV in the germline V gene. CDR3 loop: CASSSLGRAAGGPEAFF. The CDR3, as DNA: TGTGCCAGCAGCTCACTAGGACGGGCGGCGGGAGGTCCTGAAGCTTTCTTT.

The CDR3 region is CASTRDRGYGYTF. The CDR3 nucleotides are TGTGCCAGCACCAGGGACAGGGGATATGGCTACACCTTC. The genes are TRBV6-5 and TRBJ1-2; 10 bases are a match to TRBD1. The CDR3 spans 13 residues. The trim removed 7 bases at V and 5 bases at J, leaving 4 bases unmatched. CDR1 MNHEY and CDR2 SVGAGI come from the germline V gene.

This chain joins TRBV19 and TRBJ1-2; 7 bases match TRBD1. The CDR3 sequence is 18 residues long. Losses at the gene ends were 6 bases for V and 4 bases for J; bases not matched to a gene: 20. Per germline, CDR1 LNHDA and CDR2 SQIVND (reference sequence). CDR3 DNA: TGTGCCAGTAGATTAGGAGCCGCCCCGGGACAGCGACTCTATGGCTACACCTTC. It encodes CASRLGAAPGQRLYGYTF.

This chain joins TRBV11-3 and TRBJ2-1; the match to TRBD2 covers 11 bases. CDR1 and CDR2 from the germline V gene are SGHNT and YENEEA. This CDR3 is built from 18 residues. V lost 5 bases, J lost 6 bases, and 15 bases stayed unmatched. CDR3 DNA: TGTGCCAGCAGCCCCCGGAGTATAGCGGGGGGGGCCAGCAATGAGCAGTTCTTC. This translates into CASSPRSIAGGASNEQFF.